This T cell receptor beta chain emerged from a study of OX40 agonist ivuxolimab in advanced cancers. About the research overall: Dose-escalation subjects each had hepatocellular carcinoma, melanoma, renal cell or head and neck cancer. The study, taken as a whole, reports: Dose levels from 0.1 to 3.0 mg/kg saw CD4+ and CD8+ blood T cells expand clonally by week 6. A proportion of nonresponders additionally exhibited low normalized T-cell clonal expansion.

TCRdb keeps only in-frame clones here, not all; method: immunoSEQ multiplex PCR. This sample yields roughly 65,000 clones, of which around 80% are seen a single time; under 2.5% belongs to the top ten. A remark on this clone: The antigen remains undetermined.

The sequence was collected from an adult with an advanced solid tumor such as melanoma, head and neck, liver or kidney cancer. This specimen was CD4+ or CD8+ T cells sorted from blood, taken in a trial of the OX40 agonist ivuxolimab.

CDR3 in DNA: TGTGCCAGCAGCCGGACAGGGGGCGCCCAGGAAAAACTGTTTTTT. Amino acids: CASSRTGGAQEKLFF. J is TRBJ1-4 and V is TRBV5-4; 11 bases line up with TRBD1. Germline loops: CDR1 SGHNT, CDR2 YYREEE (reference sequence). This CDR3 spans 15 amino acids. The ends lost 4 bases at V and 8 bases at J; junction bases unmatched: 7.